The rows below give T cell receptor beta chains drawn from one sample of a study of shared clonotypes between healthy human individuals. TCRdb's table, derived via immunoSEQ multiplex PCR, lists solely in-frame clones and lacks some. The data hold hundreds of thousands of clones, with around 96% observed a single time. Sequencing input: naive CD8+ T cells sorted from blood. The receptors come from a woman in her twenties or thirties in good health. CDR3s include the opening cysteine and the closing phenylalanine or tryptophan.

>TRBJ1-1|TRBV27
CASSGPGGAIAFF
>TRBJ2-7|TRBV5-6
CASSPGLAGDRAYEQYF
>TRBJ2-1|TRBV6-1
CASMAGNEQFF
>TRBJ2-7|TRBV4-1
CASSQSPTGLSYEQYF
>TRBJ2-1|TRBV27
CASAGQQGYNEQFF
>TRBJ1-1|TRBV27
CASTYSDGTNTEAFF
>TRBJ2-2|TRBV2
CASSGDTGELFF
>TRBJ1-1|TRBV6-5
CASSYREGSTEAFF
>TRBJ1-1|TRBV7-9
CASSRDTEAFF
>TRBJ2-1|TRBV28
CASDFSGGYNEQFF
>TRBJ2-3|TRBV4-2
CASSQGPREAQMADTQYF
>TRBJ2-2|TRBV29-1
CSVGTQGTSGRGTGELFF
>TRBJ2-1|TRBV2
CASSPPPSGFNEQFF
>TRBJ2-1|TRBV27
CASSGVPSGVNEQFF
>TRBJ1-1|TRBV11-3
CASTMPGPGCTEAFF
>TRBJ1-1|TRBV19
CASSPSYLNTEAFF
>TRBJ2-3|TRBV6-5
CASSSRTSGYTDTQYF
>TRBJ2-1|TRBV10-3
CAISTSGRSGEQFF
>TRBJ2-7|TRBV19
CASSIEGTAYEQYF
>TRBJ2-1|TRBV7-2
CARLVESYNEQFF
>TRBJ2-5|TRBV7-8
CASSLHTRQTQETQYF
>TRBJ2-1|TRBV28
CASSLVVVAEAYNEQFF
>TRBJ1-1|TRBV21-1
CASSPTGDGDTEAFF
>TRBJ2-2|TRBV7-6
CASSKGLANTGELFF
>TRBJ2-1|TRBV6-6
CASMGEEGPEINEQFF
>TRBJ2-3|TRBV28
CASSPGTKLPDTQYF